A single sample is the source of the 17 T cell receptor beta chains below, sequenced in a study of cytomegalovirus exposure and HLA in healthy donors. The PCR employed 60 Vbeta primers together with 13 Jbeta primers. Generated by immunoSEQ multiplex PCR, the TCRdb table keeps only in-frame clones and is missing some. The table has about 120,000 clones, under 85% seen once. Sequencing was carried out using PBMCs. Source of these receptors: a woman aged 45 to 65 in good health and CMV-seropositive.

This clone was counted once. The chain is built from TRBV6-6 and TRBJ1-5; TRBD1 aligns across 7 bases. There are 14 residues in the CDR3. Losses at the gene ends were 6 bases for V and 10 bases for J; bases not matched to a gene: 12. The V gene's germline CDR1 is MNHNY and CDR2 SVGAGI (reference sequence). The CDR3 DNA follows: TGTGCCAGCAGATCCCGGACAGGTTCTCAACCCCAGCATTTT. Translating gives CASRSRTGSQPQHF.

This clone was recorded a few times. The J gene is TRBJ1-2, the V gene TRBV7-2; TRBD1 might be the D (5 bases). V shed 7 bases and J shed 4 bases, with 13 bases lying between them. Germline loops: CDR1 SGHTA, CDR2 FQGNSA. The CDR3 is made up of 13 amino acids. The DNA of the CDR3 is TGTGCCAGCACCACGGGCGGGGGCTATGGCTACACCTTC. This codes for CASTTGGGYGYTF.

V is TRBV5-4 and J is TRBJ2-7, with 8 bases matching TRBD2. Germline CDR1 reads SGHNT; CDR2 reads YYREEE (reference sequence). The ends lost 3 bases at V and 1 base at J; junction bases unmatched: 6. This CDR3 has 15 residues. This CDR3 is CASSWWVAGSYEQYF. CDR3 sequence (DNA): TGTGCCAGCAGCTGGTGGGTAGCGGGATCCTACGAGCAGTACTTC.

This clone was counted a single time. The V call is TRBV7-9, the J call TRBJ2-7, with D possibly TRBD1 on 6 matching bases. V dropped 5 bases and J dropped 1 base, with 18 bases sitting between them. The CDR3 spans 16 residues. CDR1 and CDR2 (germline): SEHNR, FQNEAQ (reference sequence). The CDR3 nucleotides are TGTGCCAGCAGCCCCCGCTTCAGAGGGGGTTCCTACGAGCAGTACTTC. Translating it yields CASSPRFRGGSYEQYF.

The chain couples TRBV18 to TRBJ2-3; 8 nucleotides line up with TRBD1. CDR1 is KGHSH, CDR2 LQKENI, per germline. After removal of 3 bases from V and 0 bases from J, the junction contained 8 bases not matched to a gene. The CDR3 runs 17 residues. The CDR3 DNA follows: TGTGCCAGCTCACCGCAGGACAGGGCTCCCAGCACAGATACGCAGTATTTT. Its protein is CASSPQDRAPSTDTQYF.

The gene calls are TRBV5-1 and TRBJ2-3, with 13 bases fitting TRBD2. CDR3 length: 17 amino acids. The V and J ends lost 4 bases and 2 bases, in that order; junction bases with no gene match: 7. Germline-derived CDR1 and CDR2 are SGHRS and YFSETQ. The CDR3 DNA sequence: TGCGCCAGCAGCCCGAGGACTAGCGGGGGACCCACAGATACGCAGTATTTT. It yields the protein CASSPRTSGGPTDTQYF.

DNA of the CDR3: TGTGCCAGCTCACCGATACAGGACACTGAAGCTTTCTTT. Protein sequence: CASSPIQDTEAFF. The genes are TRBV18 and TRBJ1-1, with a possible D match to TRBD1 (5 bases). The CDR3 is made up of 13 amino acids. Germline CDR1 is KGHSH and CDR2 is LQKENI. Trimming stripped 3 bases from V and 3 bases from J, with 8 bases between.

The chain links TRBV4-2 to TRBJ2-1; 13 bases fit TRBD2. The germline V gene has CDR1 LGHNA and CDR2 YNFKEQ. V lost 0 bases and J lost 2; bases outside the gene matches: 4. The CDR3 is 18 amino acids. CDR3 DNA sequence: TGTGCCAGCAGCCAAGATCTGGGACTAGCGGGAACCTACAATGAGCAGTTCTTC. It is translated as CASSQDLGLAGTYNEQFF.

The J gene is TRBJ2-3, the V gene TRBV5-1; 9 bases agree with TRBD2. Germline CDR1 is SGHRS and CDR2 is YFSETQ. This CDR3 region has 16 residues. The V segment lost 6 bases and the J segment 4 bases; nucleotides outside the gene matches: 12. CDR3 region: CASKNTGTSKADTQYF. CDR3 bases: TGCGCCAGCAAGAACACCGGGACTAGCAAGGCAGATACGCAGTATTTT.

This clone showed up just once. The gene calls are TRBV29-1 and TRBJ1-1; 9 nucleotides agree with TRBD1. Germline V CDR1 and CDR2: SQVTM, ANQGSEA. V gave up 5 bases and J gave up 4 bases; unmatched junction bases: 11. The CDR3 has 15 residues. In DNA form, the CDR3 reads TGCAGCGTTACACCGGGACAGGGATTGCTCACTGAAGCTTTCTTT. This sequence encodes CSVTPGQGLLTEAFF.

The rearrangement joins TRBV4-3 to TRBJ1-2, with 7 bases aligning to TRBD1. Germline loops: CDR1 LGHNA, CDR2 YSLEER. This CDR3 contains 14 residues. Trimming cost V 8 bases and J 7 bases; bases outside gene matches: 13. CDR3 coding DNA: TGCGCCAGCTCTGAGAGGGGCTCAGGGGGTGGCTACACCTTC. This encodes CASSERGSGGGYTF.

The rearrangement links TRBV5-1 to TRBJ2-4; D call uncertain. The CDR3 is made up of 12 amino acids. The V and J ends lost 0 bases and 9 bases respectively, with 7 bases between them. Germline values: CDR1 SGHRS, CDR2 YFSETQ. Written as DNA, the CDR3 is TGCGCCAGCAGCTTGGGACGCGGCATTCAGTACTTC. Residues: CASSLGRGIQYF. Looking up the rest from reference TRBV5-1 and TRBJ2-4 gives the full variable domain: KAGVTQTPRYLIKTRGQQVTLSCSPISGHRSVSWYQQTPGQGLQFLFEYFSETQRNKGNFPGRFSGRQFSNSRSEMNVSTLELGDSALYLCASSLGRGIQYFGAGTRLSVL.

V usage is TRBV13 and J usage is TRBJ1-4, with 8 bases matching TRBD1. The J segment lost 4 bases and the V segment lost 4 bases, leaving 2 bases of the junction unmatched. CDR1 and CDR2 (germline): PRHDT, FYEKMQ (reference sequence). The CDR3 is made up of 14 amino acids. The CDR3 region has the DNA TGTGCCAGCAGCTCGACAGGGGATAATGAAAAACTGTTTTTT. Encoded protein: CASSSTGDNEKLFF.

This sequence joins TRBV5-4 and TRBJ1-1; D is possibly TRBD1 (5 bases). CDR1 is SGHNT, CDR2 YYREEE, per germline (reference sequence). The CDR3 runs to 13 residues. V dropped 5 bases and J dropped 2 bases, with 10 bases sitting between them. DNA for the CDR3: TGTGCCAGCAGACCGCAGGGAAACACTGAAGCTTTCTTT. Translating it yields CASRPQGNTEAFF.

This clone was detected a few times. The chain combines TRBV11-2 with TRBJ2-2; tentatively, D is TRBD2 (5 bases). This CDR3 has 14 residues. Germline V CDR1 and CDR2: SGHAT, FQNNGV. Trimming removed 6 bases from V and 3 bases from J, with 11 bases in between. The CDR3 sequence is CASRARGDTGELFF. The CDR3 DNA reads TGTGCCAGCAGGGCCCGGGGAGACACCGGGGAGCTGTTTTTT.

The chain is built from TRBV5-1 and TRBJ2-7, with a possible D match to TRBD2 (6 bases). This CDR3 is built from 15 residues. V was cut by 4 bases and J by 2 bases, with 16 bases left in between. Germline CDR1 and CDR2: SGHRS and YFSETQ. This CDR3 is CASSRQGSGTYEQYF. In DNA, the CDR3 is TGCGCCAGCAGCCGCCAGGGTAGCGGTACCTACGAGCAGTACTTC.

This sequence joins TRBV9 and TRBJ1-1; 8 nucleotides align to TRBD1. The germline CDR1 and CDR2 sequences are SGDLS and YYNGEE. The CDR3 is 15 amino acids. V was clipped by 2 bases and J by 1 base; unmatched bases: 4. The CDR3 DNA reads as TGTGCCAGCAGCGTCTTCGGGACAGGGAACACTGAAGCTTTCTTT. Translated, it gives CASSVFGTGNTEAFF.